This entry lists 15 T cell receptor beta chains sequenced from one sample in a study of tumor and adjacent non-tumor tissue in lung cancer. RNA was extracted from bulk tissue without any cell sorting. TCRbeta libraries were built with three rounds of nested PCR, modified from ARM-PCR. TCRdb reprocessed the multiplex PCR reads via MiXCR and lists one record per CDR3 protein. The data show approximately 140,000 distinct CDR3 sequences, approximately 70% seen once. The specimen sequenced was lung tumor tissue. These receptors were collected from a man aged 55 to 70 with small cell lung cancer.

With respect to this clonotype: Germline is not matched at one junction end, which may reflect a read error. The chain is built from TRBV12-5 and TRBJ2-3; D gene uncertain. The length of the CDR3 is 12 residues. From germline, CDR1 is LGHNT and CDR2 FRNRAP. DNA of the CDR3: TGTGCTAGTTGCTACCAAGAAGATACGCACTATTTT. This sequence encodes CASCYQEDTHYF. The whole variable domain, filled in from reference TRBV12-5 and TRBJ2-3, reads DARVTQTPRHKVTEMGQEVTMRCQPILGHNTVFWYRQTMMQGLELLAYFRNRAPLDDSGMPKDRFSAEMPDATLATLKIQPSEPRDSAVYFCASCYQEDTHYFGPGTRLTVL.

The chain couples TRBV20-1 to TRBJ2-5; 12 nucleotides agree with TRBD2. The J segment lost 5 bases and the V segment lost 7 bases, leaving 11 bases of the junction unmatched. Germline CDR1 reads DFQATT; CDR2 reads SNEGSKA (reference sequence). The CDR3 spans 15 residues. In nucleotides, the CDR3 is TGCAGTGTCAAATCGACTAGCGGGAGTCCGGAGACCCAGTACTTC. It is translated as CSVKSTSGSPETQYF.

The chain combines TRBV6-5 with TRBJ1-2; 7 positions match TRBD1. The CDR3 totals 14 residues. V was pared by 5 bases and J by 4 bases, with 7 bases of the junction left unmatched. Germline values: CDR1 MNHEY, CDR2 SVGAGI. CDR3 in amino acids: CASSNPDRVYGYTF. CDR3 bases: TGTGCCAGCAGTAACCCCGACAGGGTCTATGGCTACACCTTC.

The gene calls are TRBV5-6 and TRBJ2-1; tentatively, D is TRBD2 (7 bases). V dropped 4 bases and J dropped 7 bases, with 21 bases sitting between them. CDR3 size: 16 residues. Germline loops: CDR1 SGHDT, CDR2 YYEEEE. CDR3 protein: CASSPTGHRGGNEQFF. As DNA, the CDR3 is TGTGCCAGCAGCCCGACTGGTCATAGGGGGGGGAATGAGCAGTTCTTC.

Regarding this clonotype: Without the conserved terminal phenylalanine or tryptophan, this CDR3 likely stems from a read error. V gene TRBV11-3 combines with J gene TRBJ2-7, with 9 bases fitting TRBD1. The V and J ends lost 5 bases and 3 bases, in that order; junction bases with no gene match: 8. Germline lookup yields CDR1 SGHNT and CDR2 YENEEA. The CDR3 sequence is 15 residues long. The CDR3 spells CASSTNRGPYYEQYI. The CDR3 DNA is TGTGCCAGCAGCACAAACAGGGGGCCGTACTACGAGCAGTACATC.

Of note for this clonotype: This could be a read error, since a much larger clone is one nucleotide away. This likely comes from a read error, as the CDR3 has no conserved phenylalanine or tryptophan at its end. This chain connects TRBV12-3 or TRBV12-4 to TRBJ2-1; D is ambiguous. Trimming took 3 bases from V and 8 from J, leaving 11 bases between them. This CDR3 is built from 13 residues. The CDR3 sequence is CASSFGRVDEQFV. CDR3 bases: TGTGCCAGCAGTTTCGGAAGAGTCGATGAGCAGTTCGTC.

The table lists this clonotype with many counts. A read error may explain this, as a much larger clone is one base away. The chain has TRBV11-2 and TRBJ2-1; D unresolved. The germline V gene encodes CDR1 SGHAT and CDR2 FQNNGV. Trimming shortened V by 3 bases and J by 9 bases, and 18 bases separated the two germline ends. This CDR3 contains 15 residues. CDR3 protein: CASSFVSPPHSEQFF. Written as DNA, the CDR3 is TGTGCCAGCAGCTTCGTTTCTCCCCCCCACAGTGAGCAGTTCTTC.

This clonotype was picked up many times. V gene TRBV20-1 combines with J gene TRBJ2-3; TRBD2 matches at 13 bases. This CDR3 region has 18 residues. Losses at the gene ends were 0 bases for V and 1 base for J; bases not matched to a gene: 7. Per germline, CDR1 DFQATT and CDR2 SNEGSKA (reference sequence). Here the CDR3 DNA reads TGCAGTGCTAGAGAGGGACTAGCGGGAATGTTGGGCACAGATACGCAGTATTTT. Translated: CSAREGLAGMLGTDTQYF.

Concerning this clonotype itself: This may come from a read error, since a much larger clone is one base off. The chain joins TRBV6-6 to TRBJ2-2, with D tentatively TRBD2 (5 bases). Germline values: CDR1 MNHNY, CDR2 SVGAGI (reference sequence). The CDR3 spans 17 residues. Trimming took 7 bases from V and 0 from J, leaving 18 bases between them. The CDR3 DNA sequence: TGTGCCAGCATTTCCTCGGCGGGTCCCGCGAACACCGGGGAGCTGTTTTTT. Amino acid sequence: CASISSAGPANTGELFF.

Note on this clonotype: This may be a read error: a much more frequent sequence differs by one nucleotide. The chain joins TRBV6-1 to TRBJ1-5, with 7 positions matching TRBD1. This CDR3 is 16 amino acids long. CDR1 and CDR2 from the germline V gene are MNHNS and SASEGT. With 7 bases clipped from V and 5 bases from J, the junction kept 14 bases outside the gene matches. The CDR3 loop is CASKPRSGQRYQPQHF. CDR3 DNA sequence: TGTGCCAGCAAACCAAGATCGGGACAGAGATATCAGCCCCAGCATTTT.

The CDR3 nucleotides are TGTGCCAGCAGGGCCGGGGAACATGGGTATGGCTACACCTTC. It yields the protein CASRAGEHGYGYTF. The rearrangement links TRBV28 to TRBJ1-2; D gene ambiguous. Trimming removed 6 bases from V and 5 bases from J, with 16 bases in between. Germline V CDR1 and CDR2: MDHEN, SYDVKM. The CDR3 is made up of 14 amino acids.

As regards this clonotype: A read error is possible here, since a much larger clone lies one base away. The chain has TRBV6-5 and TRBJ2-2; no firm D call. The length of the CDR3 is 13 residues. Trimming took off 8 bases at V and 6 bases at J, with 13 bases between the two ends. Per the germline V gene, CDR1 is MNHEY and CDR2 is SVGAGI. The CDR3 is CASRPQGPGELFF. The CDR3 DNA follows: TGTGCCAGCCGCCCGCAAGGGCCCGGGGAGCTGTTTTTT.

There are many counts of this clonotype. The gene calls are TRBV29-1 and TRBJ2-3; D is uncertain. Germline loops: CDR1 SQVTM, CDR2 ANQGSEA. The CDR3 runs to 13 residues. V lost 7 bases, J lost 0 bases, and 11 bases lay in between. The CDR3 reads CSALPDSTDTQYF. The DNA of the CDR3 is TGCAGCGCTCTACCGGACAGCACAGATACGCAGTATTTT.

As concerns this clonotype: This may be a read error: a much more frequent sequence differs by one nucleotide. CDR3 sequence reads: CTARGTNTDTQYF. The CDR3 DNA sequence: TGCACTGCTAGGGGGACTAACACAGATACGCAGTATTTT. This sequence joins TRBV20-1 and TRBJ2-3, with a weak D call TRBD2 (7 bases). Germline V gene data show CDR1 as DFQATT and CDR2 as SNEGSKA (reference sequence). The CDR3 extends over 13 amino acids.

About this clonotype: Lacking the conserved final phenylalanine or tryptophan, this CDR3 likely reflects a read error. Because the CDR3's place on the DNA is in doubt, the DNA is left out and the CDR3 is given as listed by TCRdb. The CDR3 region is CASNKEGGTEVFL. This chain joins TRBV11-3 and TRBJ1-1. The CDR3 extends over 13 residues, inclusive of both ends. Germline CDR1 is SGHNT and CDR2 is YENEEA.